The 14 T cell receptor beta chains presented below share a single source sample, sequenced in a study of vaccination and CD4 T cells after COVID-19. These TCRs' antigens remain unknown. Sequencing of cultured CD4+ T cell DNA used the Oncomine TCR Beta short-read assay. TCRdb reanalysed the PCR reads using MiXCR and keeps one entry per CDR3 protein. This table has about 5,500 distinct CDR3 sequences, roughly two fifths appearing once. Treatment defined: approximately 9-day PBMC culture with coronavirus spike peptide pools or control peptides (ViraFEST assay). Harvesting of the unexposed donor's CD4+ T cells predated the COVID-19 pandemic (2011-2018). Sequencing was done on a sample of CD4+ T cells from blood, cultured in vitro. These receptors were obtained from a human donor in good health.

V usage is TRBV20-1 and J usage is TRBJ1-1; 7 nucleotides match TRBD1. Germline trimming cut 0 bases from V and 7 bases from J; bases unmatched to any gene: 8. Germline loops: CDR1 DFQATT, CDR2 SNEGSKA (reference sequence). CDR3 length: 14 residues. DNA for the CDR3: TGCAGTGCTAGAGATCAGAGGGGGCCTGGTGAAGCTTTCTTT. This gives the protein CSARDQRGPGEAFF.

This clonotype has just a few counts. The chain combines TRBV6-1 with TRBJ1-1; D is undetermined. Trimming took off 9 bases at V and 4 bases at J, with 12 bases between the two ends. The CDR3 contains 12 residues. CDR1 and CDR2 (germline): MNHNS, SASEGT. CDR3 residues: CASYSVSTEAFF. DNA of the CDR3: TGTGCCAGTTACAGTGTTAGCACTGAAGCTTTCTTT.

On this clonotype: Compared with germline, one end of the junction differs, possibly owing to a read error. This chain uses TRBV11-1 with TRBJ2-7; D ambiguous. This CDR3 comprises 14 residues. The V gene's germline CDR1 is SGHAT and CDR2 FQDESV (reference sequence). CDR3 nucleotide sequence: TGCGCCAGCAGCCAAGATTCGAGCAACTACGAGCAGTACTTC. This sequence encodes CASSQDSSNYEQYF.

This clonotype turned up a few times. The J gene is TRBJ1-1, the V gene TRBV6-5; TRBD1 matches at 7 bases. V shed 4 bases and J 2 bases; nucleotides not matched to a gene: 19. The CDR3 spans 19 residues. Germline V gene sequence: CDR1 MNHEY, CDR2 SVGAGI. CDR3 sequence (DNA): TGTGCCAGCAGTTTTACCCCTTCCAGACAGGGTGTGGGAAACACTGAAGCTTTCTTT. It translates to CASSFTPSRQGVGNTEAFF.

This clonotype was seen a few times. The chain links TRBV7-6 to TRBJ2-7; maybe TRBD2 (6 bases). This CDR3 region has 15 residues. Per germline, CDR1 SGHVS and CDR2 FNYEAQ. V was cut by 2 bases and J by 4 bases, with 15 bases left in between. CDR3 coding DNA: TGTGCCAGCAGCTTATCCGAGGGAGGTGGTTACGAGCAGTACTTC. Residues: CASSLSEGGGYEQYF. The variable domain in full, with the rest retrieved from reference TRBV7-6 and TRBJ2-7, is GAGVSQSPRYKVTKRGQDVALRCDPISGHVSLYWYRQALGQGPEFLTYFNYEAQQDKSGLPNDRFSAERPEGSISTLTIQRTEQRDSAMYRCASSLSEGGGYEQYFGPGTRLTVT.

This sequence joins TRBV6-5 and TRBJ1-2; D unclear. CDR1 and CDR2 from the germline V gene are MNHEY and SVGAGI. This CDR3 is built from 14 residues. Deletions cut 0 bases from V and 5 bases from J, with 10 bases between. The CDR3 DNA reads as TGTGCCAGCAGTTACTCGAACAGTATGTATGGCTACACCTTC. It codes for CASSYSNSMYGYTF.

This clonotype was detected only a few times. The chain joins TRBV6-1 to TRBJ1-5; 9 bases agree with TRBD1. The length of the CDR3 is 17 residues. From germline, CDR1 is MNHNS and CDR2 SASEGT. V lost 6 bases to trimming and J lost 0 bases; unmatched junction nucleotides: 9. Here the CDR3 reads CASSSGTGSYSNQPQHF. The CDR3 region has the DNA TGTGCCAGCAGCTCCGGGACAGGGAGTTATAGCAATCAGCCCCAGCATTTT.

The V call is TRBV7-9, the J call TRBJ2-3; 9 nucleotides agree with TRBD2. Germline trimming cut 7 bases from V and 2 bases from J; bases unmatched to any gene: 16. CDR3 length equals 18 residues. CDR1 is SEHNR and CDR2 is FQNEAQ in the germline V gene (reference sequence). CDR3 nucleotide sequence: TGTGCCAGCAACCAGGCTGGCCTTAGCGGGGGTCACACAGATACGCAGTATTTT. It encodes CASNQAGLSGGHTDTQYF.

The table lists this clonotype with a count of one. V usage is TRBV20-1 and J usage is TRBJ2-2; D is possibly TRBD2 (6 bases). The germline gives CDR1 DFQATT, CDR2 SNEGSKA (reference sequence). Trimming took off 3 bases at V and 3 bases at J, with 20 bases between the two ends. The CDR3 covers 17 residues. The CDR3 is CSARLGRRGRDTGELFF. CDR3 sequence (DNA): TGCAGTGCTAGGCTCGGCCGGAGGGGTCGGGACACCGGGGAGCTGTTTTTT.

CDR3: CASSIGGSLSNQPQHF. The CDR3 bases are TGTGCCAGTAGTATTGGCGGGTCCCTTAGCAATCAGCCCCAGCATTTT. This chain uses TRBV19 with TRBJ1-5; D gene ambiguous. The CDR3 has 16 residues. The germline V and J ends were trimmed by 3 bases and 0 bases, with 12 bases remaining between them. CDR1 is LNHDA and CDR2 is SQIVND in the germline V gene (reference sequence).

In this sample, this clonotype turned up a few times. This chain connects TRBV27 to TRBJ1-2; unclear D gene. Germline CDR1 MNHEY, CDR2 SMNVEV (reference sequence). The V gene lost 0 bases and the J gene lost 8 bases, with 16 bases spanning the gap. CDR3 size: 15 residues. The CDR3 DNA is TGTGCCAGCAGTTTATCGAGGGCGAGTGGGCGGGGCTACACCTTC. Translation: CASSLSRASGRGYTF.

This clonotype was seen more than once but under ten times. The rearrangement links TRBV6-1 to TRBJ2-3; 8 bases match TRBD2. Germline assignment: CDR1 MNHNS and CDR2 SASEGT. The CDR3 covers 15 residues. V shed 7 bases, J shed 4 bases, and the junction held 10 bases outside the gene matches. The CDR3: CASNLGGGWADTQYF. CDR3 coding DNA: TGTGCCAGCAACCTCGGGGGGGGGTGGGCAGATACGCAGTATTTT.

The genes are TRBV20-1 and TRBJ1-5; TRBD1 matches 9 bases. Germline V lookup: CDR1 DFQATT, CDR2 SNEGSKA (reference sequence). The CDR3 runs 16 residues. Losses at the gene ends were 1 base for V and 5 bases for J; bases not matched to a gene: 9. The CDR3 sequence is CSARAGTGMSHQPQHF. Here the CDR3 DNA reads TGCAGTGCTAGAGCGGGGACAGGGATGAGCCATCAGCCCCAGCATTTT.

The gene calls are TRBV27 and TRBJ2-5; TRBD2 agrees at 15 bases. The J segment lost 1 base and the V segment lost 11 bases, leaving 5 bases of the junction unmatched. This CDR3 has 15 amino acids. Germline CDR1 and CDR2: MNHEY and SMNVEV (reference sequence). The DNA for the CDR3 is TGTGCCGTCGGACTAGCGGGGGGGATCCAAGAGACCCAGTACTTC. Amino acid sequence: CAVGLAGGIQETQYF.